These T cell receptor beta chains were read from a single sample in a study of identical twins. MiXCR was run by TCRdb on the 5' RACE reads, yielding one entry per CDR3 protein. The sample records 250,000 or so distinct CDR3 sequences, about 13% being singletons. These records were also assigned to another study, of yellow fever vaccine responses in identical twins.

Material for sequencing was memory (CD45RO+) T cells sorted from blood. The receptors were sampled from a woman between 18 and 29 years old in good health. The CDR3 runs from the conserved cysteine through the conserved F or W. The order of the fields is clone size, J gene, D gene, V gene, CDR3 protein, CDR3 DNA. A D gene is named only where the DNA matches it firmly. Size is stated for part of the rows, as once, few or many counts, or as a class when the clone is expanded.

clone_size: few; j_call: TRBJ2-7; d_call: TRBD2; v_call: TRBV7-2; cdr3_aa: CASNSAGAPYEQYF; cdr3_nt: TGTGCCAGCAACTCAGCGGGAGCCCCCTACGAGCAGTACTTC
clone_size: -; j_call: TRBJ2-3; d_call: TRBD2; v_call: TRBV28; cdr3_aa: CASSLVSGSGTDTQYF; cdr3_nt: TGTGCCAGCAGTTTAGTTAGCGGGAGCGGCACAGATACGCAGTATTTT
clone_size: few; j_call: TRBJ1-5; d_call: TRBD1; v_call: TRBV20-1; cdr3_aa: CHHPGGAAQPQHF; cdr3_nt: TGCCATCATCCAGGGGGGGCGGCTCAGCCCCAGCATTTT
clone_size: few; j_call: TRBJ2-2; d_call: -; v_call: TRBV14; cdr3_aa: CASSQEFDYTGELFF; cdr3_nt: TGTGCCAGCAGCCAAGAATTCGATTACACCGGGGAGCTGTTTTTT
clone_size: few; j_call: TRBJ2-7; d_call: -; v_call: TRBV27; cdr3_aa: CASSSVRWLPHEQYF; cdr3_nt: TGTGCCAGCAGTAGCGTCCGGTGGTTGCCCCACGAGCAGTACTTC
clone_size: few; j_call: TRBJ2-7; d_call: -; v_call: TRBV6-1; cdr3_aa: CASSELGTTYEQYF; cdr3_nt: TGTGCCAGCAGTGAATTAGGGACAACCTACGAGCAGTACTTC
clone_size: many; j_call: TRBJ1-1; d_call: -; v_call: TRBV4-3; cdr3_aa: CASSQDLRGTEAFF; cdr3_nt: TGCGCCAGCAGCCAAGATCTGAGGGGCACTGAAGCTTTCTTT
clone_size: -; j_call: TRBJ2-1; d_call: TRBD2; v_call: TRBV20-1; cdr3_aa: CSADPTSGHNEQFF; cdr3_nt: TGCAGTGCTGACCCGACTAGCGGACACAATGAGCAGTTCTTC
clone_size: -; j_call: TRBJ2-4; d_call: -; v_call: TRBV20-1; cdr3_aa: CSARVGVKNIQYF; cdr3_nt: TGCAGTGCTCGGGTCGGGGTCAAAAACATTCAGTACTTC
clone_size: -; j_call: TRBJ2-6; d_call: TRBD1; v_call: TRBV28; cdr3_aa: CASSLPGTGQTGANVLTF; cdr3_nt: TGTGCCAGCAGTTTACCCGGGACAGGCCAGACTGGGGCCAACGTCCTGACTTTC
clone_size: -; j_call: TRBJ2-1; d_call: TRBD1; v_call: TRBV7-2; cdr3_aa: CASSARGQGSNEQFF; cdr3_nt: TGTGCCAGCAGCGCCCGAGGACAGGGAAGCAATGAGCAGTTCTTC
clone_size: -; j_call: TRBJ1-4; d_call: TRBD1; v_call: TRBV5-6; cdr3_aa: CASSWQGGSEKLFF; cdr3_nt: TGTGCCAGCAGCTGGCAGGGGGGTTCTGAAAAACTGTTTTTT
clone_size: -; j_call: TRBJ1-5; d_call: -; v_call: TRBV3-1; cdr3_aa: CASSQGTNQPQHF; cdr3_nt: TGTGCCAGCAGCCAAGGTACCAATCAGCCCCAGCATTTT
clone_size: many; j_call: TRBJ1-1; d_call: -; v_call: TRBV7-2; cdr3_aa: CASSLVQEAFF; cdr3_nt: TGTGCCAGCAGCTTAGTTCAGGAAGCTTTCTTT
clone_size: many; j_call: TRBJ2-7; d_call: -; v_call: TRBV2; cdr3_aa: CASSLTVAKNYEQYF; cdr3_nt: TGTGCCAGCAGTTTGACAGTTGCGAAGAACTACGAGCAGTACTTC
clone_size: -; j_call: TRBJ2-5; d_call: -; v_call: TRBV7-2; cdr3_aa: CASSSNPIQETQYF; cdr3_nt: TGTGCCAGCAGCTCAAACCCAATCCAAGAGACCCAGTACTTC
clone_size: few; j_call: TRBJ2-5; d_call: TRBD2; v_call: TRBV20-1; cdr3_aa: CSPKAGGQETQYF; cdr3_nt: TGCAGTCCCAAAGCGGGGGGCCAAGAGACCCAGTACTTC
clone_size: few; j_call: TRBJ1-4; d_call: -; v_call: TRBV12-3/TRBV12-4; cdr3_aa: CASSLKQGSGFNEKLFF; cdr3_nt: TGTGCCAGCAGTTTGAAGCAGGGATCGGGCTTTAATGAAAAACTGTTTTTT
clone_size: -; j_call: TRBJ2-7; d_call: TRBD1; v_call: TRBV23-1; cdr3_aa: CASSLVDRGGYEQYF; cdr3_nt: TGCGCCAGCAGTCTCGTGGACAGGGGGGGCTACGAGCAGTACTTC
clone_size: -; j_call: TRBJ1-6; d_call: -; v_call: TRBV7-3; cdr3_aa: CASSLAGPGARNSPLHF; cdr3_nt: TGTGCCAGCAGCTTAGCTGGCCCGGGGGCGAGAAATTCACCCCTCCACTTT
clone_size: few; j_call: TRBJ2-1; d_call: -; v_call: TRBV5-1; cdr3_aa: CASSVSGLSGNEQFF; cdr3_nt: TGCGCCAGCAGCGTGAGCGGGCTGTCGGGGAATGAGCAGTTCTTC
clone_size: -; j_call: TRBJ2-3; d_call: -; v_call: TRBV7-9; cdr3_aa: CASSRDLTVADTQYF; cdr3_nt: TGTGCCAGCAGCCGGGACTTAACAGTTGCAGATACGCAGTATTTT
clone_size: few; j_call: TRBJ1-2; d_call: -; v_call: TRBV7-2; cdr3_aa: CASSLSREDGYTF; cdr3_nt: TGTGCCAGCAGCTTGAGCCGGGAGGATGGCTACACCTTC
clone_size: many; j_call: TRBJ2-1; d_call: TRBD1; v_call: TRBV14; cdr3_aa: CASSLTGGAYNEQFF; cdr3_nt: TGTGCCAGCAGTCTGACAGGGGGGGCCTACAATGAGCAGTTCTTC
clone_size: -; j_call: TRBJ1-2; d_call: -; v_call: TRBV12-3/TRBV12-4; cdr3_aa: CASSLGLGNYGYTF; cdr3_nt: TGTGCCAGCAGTTTAGGGCTGGGTAACTATGGCTACACCTTC
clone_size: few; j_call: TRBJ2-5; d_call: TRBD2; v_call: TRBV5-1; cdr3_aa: CASSWGLAGESETQYF; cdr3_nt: TGCGCCAGCAGCTGGGGACTAGCGGGAGAATCGGAGACCCAGTACTTC
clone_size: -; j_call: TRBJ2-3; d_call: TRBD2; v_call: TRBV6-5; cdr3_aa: CASSYSAPGGGTDTQYF; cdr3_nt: TGTGCCAGCAGTTACTCGGCCCCGGGAGGGGGTACAGATACGCAGTATTTT
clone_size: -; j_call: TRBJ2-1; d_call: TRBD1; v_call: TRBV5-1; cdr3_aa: CASSQGQINEQFF; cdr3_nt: TGCGCCAGCAGCCAGGGACAGATCAATGAGCAGTTCTTC
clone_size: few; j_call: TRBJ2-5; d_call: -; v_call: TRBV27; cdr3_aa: CATWEAGAGKTQYF; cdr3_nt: TGTGCCACATGGGAGGCAGGGGCGGGGAAGACCCAGTACTTC
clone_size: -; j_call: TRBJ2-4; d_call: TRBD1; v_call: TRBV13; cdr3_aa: CASSDRDRERDIQYF; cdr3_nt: TGTGCCAGCTCTGACCGGGACAGGGAACGGGACATTCAGTACTTC